This T cell receptor beta chain was identified during a study of tumor-infiltrating lymphocytes in primary liver carcinoma (dated by TCRdb to about 2017). Context from the whole study: Of the five patients (three men and two women, aged 30 to 69 years), four had hepatocellular carcinoma and one had combined HCC and intrahepatic cholangiocarcinoma. The five patients had tumors of stage T1-T3 N0M0, with maximum diameters ranging from 4.2 to 10 cm. Each sample produced about 3.5 to 7.5 million productive TCRbeta reads, and read depth showed no significant difference between tissue types. Across five regions of each liver tumor, along with adjacent normal tissue and blood, the study brought together TCRbeta repertoire sequencing, expression microarrays and whole-exome sequencing. TCRbeta repertoire sequencing covered about 35 specimens from 5 patients: about 25 tumor regions, 5 adjacent noncancerous liver tissues and 5 peripheral blood samples. To link TCRbeta repertoire diversity to the local molecular phenotype, the approximately 26 tumor region samples were profiled with Agilent mRNA microarrays. Repertoires from technical replicates were highly reproducible, with mean shared-clone rates approximately 0.88 and correlation coefficients above 0.98.

Taken from the germline V gene, the CDR1 and CDR2 loops are SGHDN and FVKESK. The cysteine opens and the phenylalanine closes a CDR3 of 16 amino acids. Only the CDR3 portion is preserved as DNA: 48 bases, with reading frame beginning at the first base. Total RNA and DNA were co-extracted from about 19-30 mg of bulk tissue with the AllPrep DNA/RNA mini kit, without cell sorting. A few patients with histopathologically diagnosed primary liver carcinoma underwent surgical resection in China between November 2015 and 2016. At the time of sampling, the patients had chronic HBV infection and had not received any treatment. Five spatially separated regions were sampled per tumor: superior, inferior, left-lateral and right-lateral poles, plus the tumor centre. Histological examination found more than 90% viable tumor cells in every tumor sample. Fresh tumor and adjacent tissue pieces were bisected; one half was stored in RNAlater at -80°C, the other sent for histology.

Starting from 500 to 650 ng total RNA, TCRbeta-specific cDNA was produced by reverse transcription with a constant-region primer and ProtoScript II reverse transcriptase. Three nested multiplex PCR rounds, following a slightly modified ARM-PCR procedure, were used to build the TCRbeta libraries. The first two PCR rounds used multiplex TRBV1-TRBV30 forward primers with a Cbeta reverse primer, each for 10 cycles. Sample barcodes and Illumina adapters were added in a final 25-cycle PCR using Deep VentR polymerase. Amplicons of 200-500 bp were gel-purified with a QIAquick gel extraction kit before sequencing. TCRbeta amplicons were sequenced on an Illumina HiSeq 2500 with 250-bp paired-end reads. Turning to the authors' computational methods: Quality trimming of reads was performed with Trimmomatic v0.33, and paired reads were merged with FLASH v1.2.11 so that full CDR3 sequences could be recovered. V, D and J germline segments were assigned to the rearranged TCRbeta sequences by MiGEC v1.2.1b. VDJtools v1.0.0 computed clonotype statistics and Shannon-Wiener diversity indices. To cut down on sampling bias, every analysis after diversity analysis relied on just the 250 most abundant clonotypes from each sample. The public reads were quality trimmed at Q25 with fastp and then assembled into clones with MiXCR by TCRdb, keeping productive beta chains. Rows matching on CDR3 protein sequence are summarized as one entry with the most common DNA and genes. The V and J calls, along with clone size, are taken from TCRdb and not from the paper's own processing. In this sample the table shows 99,000 or so distinct CDR3 sequences, 69% of which occur a single time. The ten largest clonotypes hold 9.5% of the sample.

The sample holds a few counts of this clonotype. Its recognized antigen is unknown. This may stem from a read error, because a much larger clone lies one nucleotide away. Overall study results and their limits: Because sequencing covered only the TCR beta chain and unpaired alpha chains were not captured, true repertoire diversity is likely underestimated. Just about 8-25% of top clones turned up in all five regions of a tumor, which suggests spatial heterogeneity among tumor-infiltrating T cells. Only 4 or 5 patients were included in the study, and the authors note that the findings should be validated in a larger study. Pairs of tumor regions showed greater repertoire overlap (mean around 36%) than tumor-adjacent pairs (17%) or tumor-blood pairs (around 15%), which is consistent with antigen-driven expansion. Bulk unsorted samples precluded comparing CD4+ and CD8+ T cell repertoires. The top 250 clones made up a significantly larger repertoire fraction in tumors than in blood (p = 0.039).

Sequencing was done on a sample of liver tumor tissue from sampling region 5. The cell subset or site label, read with the paper, signifies: tumor region T5, tumor centre. The source of this sequence is a woman between 55 and 75 years old with primary liver carcinoma and hepatitis B virus infection. The rearranged segments are TRBV14 and TRBJ2-7; 7 junctional bases match TRBD2. The sequenced DNA: TGTACCAGCAGCCAATCAGGTCTAGCGGAATACTACGAGCAGTACTTC. Translation gives CTSSQSGLAEYYEQYF. The full variable domain, completed from the reference TRBV14 and TRBJ2-7 proteins outside the CDR3, reads EAGVTQFPSHSVIEKGQTVTLRCDPISGHDNLYWYRRVMGKEIKFLLHFVKESKQDESGMPNNRFLAERTGGTYSTLKVQPAELEDSGVYFCTSSQSGLAEYYEQYFGPGTRLTVT.